This T cell receptor beta chain was found in a study of regulatory T cells in long-lasting Graves disease. There are many counts of this clonotype. The time point: newly diagnosed GD, antithyroid drugs for less than 3 months. PBMC RNA was the source of the TCR library. For TCR beta, libraries came from iRepertoire HTBI primers and Arm-PCR of CDR3 regions. Using its own MiXCR run on the multiplex PCR reads, TCRdb lists one record per CDR3 protein. This table holds around 420,000 distinct CDR3 sequences, around 15% found once. The CDR3 sequence is 16 residues long. The V end was cut by 0 bases, the J end by 0 bases, with 11 bases between. Germline V gene data show CDR1 as SGHDN and CDR2 as FVKESK.

This receptor was obtained from a female donor with Graves disease. The chain is built from TRBV14 and TRBJ1-2; D uncertain. The sample consisted of peripheral blood mononuclear cells (PBMCs), taken at new diagnosis, from a patient treated with antithyroid drugs. Written as DNA, the CDR3 is TGTGCCAGCAGCCAAGATTTGATACAAGCTAACTATGGCTACACCTTC. It encodes CASSQDLIQANYGYTF.